Each of the 3 T cell receptor beta chains below was sequenced from the same sample in a study of radiation and T cells in renal cell carcinoma. Using immunoSEQ multiplex PCR, the repertoire was profiled, and TCRdb retains in-frame clones only, with some absent. The profile shows about 59,000 clones, around 72% of them singletons. The time point is: baseline pretreatment blood. Treatment noted: 15 Gy SBRT to primary tumor, nephrectomy 4 weeks later. Sequenced here: blood, sampled from a patient whose treatment included radiotherapy and nephrectomy. The receptors were gathered from a man aged 60 to 69 with renal cell carcinoma.

The genes are TRBV7-9 and TRBJ1-5; maybe TRBD1 (5 bases). CDR1 and CDR2 from the germline V gene are SEHNR and FQNEAQ (reference sequence). The length of the CDR3 is 14 residues. V was clipped by 2 bases and J by 4 bases, with 9 bases between them. The CDR3 is CASSLLQDNQPQHF. DNA for the CDR3: TGTGCCAGCAGCTTATTACAGGATAATCAGCCCCAGCATTTT.

The rearrangement uses TRBV28 and TRBJ2-7; TRBD1 is a possible D gene (5 bases). V lost 2 bases and J 3 bases, leaving 8 bases between the germline ends. The CDR3 has 13 amino acids. Germline loops: CDR1 MDHEN, CDR2 SYDVKM. The CDR3 bases are TGTGCCAGCAGTTTAGGGGCTAACTACGAGCAGTACGTC. This translates into CASSLGANYEQYV.

V is TRBV6-4 and J is TRBJ2-1; the D is unclear. The CDR3 covers 11 residues. V gave up 0 bases and J gave up 8 bases, with 2 bases separating them. The germline CDR1 and CDR2 sequences are MRHNA and SNTAGT. In nucleotides, the CDR3 is TGTGCCAGCAGTGACTCTTATGAGCAGTTCTTC. Translating it yields CASSDSYEQFF.